This T cell receptor beta chain derives from a study of blood T cell repertoires in COVID-19. Trimming cost V 3 bases and J 3 bases; bases outside gene matches: 6. This CDR3 is 14 amino acids long. Germline CDR1 is SGHRS and CDR2 is YFSETQ. Study processing details: Amplifying reference gene primers gave estimates of nucleated cell counts. Here immunoSEQ multiplex PCR was the method, and the copy in TCRdb shows in-frame clones only, minus some. V and J calls and clone size follow that table, whereas D and trimming were derived from the DNA. The sample shows about 270,000 clones, approximately 90% of them seen only once. The sample holds one count of this clone. Allocation to cohorts depended on clinical history reported by the participants. Within 2 weeks of study entry, exposed participants had contacted a PCR-confirmed or clinician-diagnosed COVID-19 case.

The chain couples TRBV5-1 to TRBJ2-7, with 7 bases aligning to TRBD1. Sequenced sample: PBMCs or T cells enriched from blood (not recorded which). The receptor comes from a man aged 40-49 years who had been exposed to COVID-19. CDR3 sequence: CASSSRDRNYEQYF. The DNA of the CDR3 is TGCGCCAGCAGCTCGAGGGACAGAAACTACGAGCAGTACTTC.